The next 14 T cell receptor beta chains were all read from a single sample in a study of blood T cell repertoires in COVID-19. TCRdb's copy holds only in-frame clones and misses some; the assay was immunoSEQ multiplex PCR. The sample lists roughly 200,000 clones, roughly 90% occurring once. Sequencing was done on a sample of peripheral blood. All receptors come from a young man with active or convalescent COVID-19.

As to this clone: The same CDR3 also results from other DNA sequences found in this sample. J is TRBJ1-2 and V is TRBV5-4; weak D call: TRBD1 (5 bases). The CDR3 runs to 13 residues. The germline CDR1 and CDR2 sequences are SGHNT and YYREEE (reference sequence). V lost 4 bases and J lost 1, with 8 bases in between. The CDR3 is CASSRDSNYGYTF. The DNA for the CDR3 is TGTGCCAGCAGCCGCGACAGTAACTATGGCTACACCTTC.

This chain connects TRBV19 to TRBJ2-7; possibly TRBD2 for D (6 bases). Between the trimmed V and J ends, which lost 5 bases and 0 bases, there was a span of 11 bases. This CDR3 has 14 amino acids. The germline V gene has CDR1 LNHDA and CDR2 SQIVND (reference sequence). The CDR3: CASSARTNSYEQYF. CDR3 in DNA: TGTGCCAGTAGTGCAAGGACTAACTCCTACGAGCAGTACTTC.

The CDR3 sequence: CAWSTRGLAGGTYEQYF. In DNA, the CDR3 is TGTGCCTGGAGTACCCGGGGACTAGCGGGGGGGACCTACGAGCAGTACTTC. The rearrangement uses TRBV30 and TRBJ2-7; 16 nucleotides match TRBD2. Trimming cost V 2 bases and J 2 bases; bases outside gene matches: 6. The CDR3 covers 17 residues. The germline gives CDR1 GTSNPN, CDR2 SVGIG (reference sequence).

CDR3 sequence reads: CASSVGLTPPRETQYF. DNA for the CDR3: TGTGCCAGCAGCGTAGGATTGACTCCCCCTCGGGAGACCCAGTACTTC. V and J are TRBV9 and TRBJ2-5; D is unresolved. V shed 0 bases and J shed 5 bases, with 17 bases lying between them. Germline CDR1 and CDR2: SGDLS and YYNGEE. The CDR3 is 16 residues long.

The chain uses TRBV19 and TRBJ2-5; the match to TRBD1 covers 8 bases. Germline loops: CDR1 LNHDA, CDR2 SQIVND (reference sequence). The V and J ends lost 3 bases and 6 bases, in that order; junction bases with no gene match: 3. The CDR3 extends over 13 amino acids. In nucleotides, the CDR3 is TGTGCCAGTAGTATTACAGGGGGACAGACCCAGTACTTC. The encoded protein is CASSITGGQTQYF.

This rearrangement joins TRBV7-9 to TRBJ1-3; perhaps TRBD1 as D (5 bases). Trimming stripped 1 base from V and 3 bases from J, with 10 bases between. Germline values: CDR1 SEHNR, CDR2 FQNEAQ (reference sequence). The CDR3 consists of 15 residues. CDR3 in DNA: TGTGCCAGCAGCTTAGATCCAGGGAATGGAAACACCATATATTTT. Encoded protein: CASSLDPGNGNTIYF.

J is TRBJ2-5 and V is TRBV27, with D possibly being TRBD2 (7 bases). Germline loops: CDR1 MNHEY, CDR2 SMNVEV (reference sequence). The CDR3 covers 15 residues. Between the trimmed V and J ends, which lost 5 bases and 3 bases, there was a span of 16 bases. The CDR3 DNA is TGTGCCAGCAGTCAAACTCGGGGGGCCAAAGAGACCCAGTACTTC. Amino acids: CASSQTRGAKETQYF.

V usage is TRBV5-5 and J usage is TRBJ2-1, with D possibly being TRBD2 (6 bases). CDR1 and CDR2 from the germline V gene are SGHKS and YYEKEE (reference sequence). This CDR3 contains 18 residues. Trimming left V 3 bases short and J 7 bases short, with 26 bases between. The CDR3 DNA reads as TGTGCCAGCAGCTGGAGGGTTTACGGGCCCCTCGGAGTGAATGAGCAGTTCTTC. It is translated as CASSWRVYGPLGVNEQFF.

J is TRBJ2-2 and V is TRBV11-3, with D tentatively TRBD2 (5 bases). The CDR3 loop spans 12 amino acids. V was pared by 5 bases and J by 8 bases, with 9 bases between. The germline gives CDR1 SGHNT, CDR2 YENEEA. The chain's CDR3 is CASSPRTGELFF. DNA for the CDR3: TGTGCCAGCAGCCCTCGGACTGGGGAGCTGTTTTTT.

The V gene is TRBV2, the J gene TRBJ2-5, with D tentatively TRBD2 (5 bases). V was clipped by 8 bases and J by 6 bases, with 19 bases between them. CDR1 and CDR2 from the germline V gene are SNHLY and FYNNEI. The length of the CDR3 is 14 residues. The CDR3 DNA reads as TGTGCCAGCGGGGAAAGCTTCGTCGGGAAGACCCAGTACTTC. Its translation is CASGESFVGKTQYF.

V usage is TRBV24-1 and J usage is TRBJ2-2, with 7 bases that match TRBD2. The CDR3 covers 14 residues. Germline CDR1 is KGHDR and CDR2 is SFDVKD. Losses at the gene ends were 5 bases for V and 7 bases for J; bases not matched to a gene: 6. DNA for the CDR3: TGTGCCACCAGTGGGTCAGCGGGGTTCGGGGAGCTGTTTTTT. Its protein product is CATSGSAGFGELFF.

This clone was observed a single time. The J gene is TRBJ2-3, the V gene TRBV9; TRBD1 matches at 10 bases. Germline CDR1 is SGDLS and CDR2 is YYNGEE. The CDR3 runs to 16 residues. V lost 3 bases and J lost 6; bases outside the gene matches: 10. The CDR3 here is CASSARPGQGMDTQYF. CDR3 in DNA: TGTGCCAGCAGCGCTAGGCCGGGACAGGGGATGGATACGCAGTATTTT.

The V call is TRBV9, the J call TRBJ2-7; 10 nucleotides agree with TRBD1. The CDR3 is 14 residues long. Germline CDR1 is SGDLS and CDR2 is YYNGEE. With V trimmed by 3 bases and J by 8 bases, 8 bases remained unmatched. CDR3 DNA sequence: TGTGCCAGCAGCGGGACAGGGGGGTCTGTCAAGCAGTACTTC. Translation: CASSGTGGSVKQYF.

This chain uses TRBV7-2 with TRBJ2-3, with TRBD1 identical over 9 bases. The CDR3 is 15 residues long. After removal of 5 bases from V and 0 bases from J, the junction contained 3 bases not matched to a gene. The germline gives CDR1 SGHTA, CDR2 FQGNSA. The CDR3, as DNA: TGTGCCAGCAGCGCGGGACAGGGAAGCACAGATACGCAGTATTTT. This sequence encodes CASSAGQGSTDTQYF.